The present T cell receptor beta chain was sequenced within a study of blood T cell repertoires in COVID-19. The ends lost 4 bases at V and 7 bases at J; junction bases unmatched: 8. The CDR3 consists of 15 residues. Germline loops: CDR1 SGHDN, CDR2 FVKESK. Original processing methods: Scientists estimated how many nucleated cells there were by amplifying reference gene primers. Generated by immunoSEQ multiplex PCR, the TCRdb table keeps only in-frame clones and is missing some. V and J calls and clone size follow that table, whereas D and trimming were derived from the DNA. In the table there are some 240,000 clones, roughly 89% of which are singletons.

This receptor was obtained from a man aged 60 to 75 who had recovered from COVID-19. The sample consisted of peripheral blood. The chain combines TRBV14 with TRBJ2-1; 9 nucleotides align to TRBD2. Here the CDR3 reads CASSLPGTSWNEQFF. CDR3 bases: TGTGCCAGCAGCCTACCAGGGACTAGCTGGAATGAGCAGTTCTTC.